The clone carrying this TCR beta chain has just a few counts. The antigen remains unidentified. The table came from immunoSEQ multiplex PCR; TCRdb's copy has only in-frame clones and leaves some out. Of 160,000 or so clones in the sample, 88% are singletons; the top ten hold roughly 5%. The record originates from a study of T cell responses to AZD1222 COVID-19 vaccine. Germline CDR1 is SGDLS and CDR2 is YYNGEE. Trimming took off 0 bases at V and 0 bases at J, with 13 bases between the two ends. The CDR3 sequence is 17 residues long. Study-level results: Two AZD1222 doses significantly raised spike-specific TCR breadth and depth over controls. Possibly, clonal diversity was underestimated; donors were largely white British and included more females.

The V gene is TRBV9, the J gene TRBJ1-5, with D unresolved. The clonotype comes from an adult in good health. Sample: peripheral blood, taken on day 0 of AZD1222 vaccination. The chain's CDR3 is CASSVGPEPLSNQPQHF. DNA for the CDR3: TGTGCCAGCAGCGTAGGGCCCGAACCCCTTAGCAATCAGCCCCAGCATTTT.